This T cell receptor beta chain was captured by sequencing in a study of blood T cells in healthy people across ages. Study-level results: Diversity was higher, and naive CD4+ cells more numerous, in long-lived donors than in aged donors. Unsorted PBMCs prevented conclusive naive versus antigen-experienced comparison.

There are a few counts of this clonotype. Its matching antigen is unknown. Primers used in a second PCR of about 6 to 11 cycles were a sample-barcoded 5' primer and a J-beta primer mix. TCRdb analysed the 5' RACE reads with MiXCR anew, one entry per CDR3 protein. The table lists over 950,000 distinct CDR3 sequences, roughly two fifths of them singletons, with about an eighth in the top ten. The CDR3 has 20 amino acids. J was trimmed by 4 bases and V by 0 bases; bases with no gene match: 16. Germline V gene sequence: CDR1 SGHTA, CDR2 FQGNSA. Specimen: blood. The V and J genes are TRBV7-2 and TRBJ1-2, with 11 bases identical to TRBD1. This TCR was sampled from a man aged 18 to 30 in good health. Here the CDR3 reads CASSLADFRTGGGYSYGYTF. CDR3 in DNA: TGTGCCAGCAGCTTAGCGGATTTCAGGACAGGGGGCGGATATAGCTATGGCTACACCTTC.